The rows below give T cell receptor beta chains drawn from one sample of a study of cytotoxic CD8 clonotypes in ibrutinib-treated CLL. TCRdb keeps only in-frame clones here, not all; method: immunoSEQ multiplex PCR. The data hold some 20,000 clones, with around 75% observed a single time. Sequences were derived from PBMCs, sampled before ibrutinib treatment. These receptors were collected from a human donor with chronic lymphocytic leukemia. Each CDR3 is given with its conserved first and last residue. The D gene is left open where the match is weak. The size of a clone is reported for some rows only, either as once, few or many, or as a class for expanded clones.

V gene: TRBV6-4
clone size: .
D gene: .
J gene: TRBJ2-3
CDR3 length: 15
CDR3 protein: CASSEAEMLTDTQYF
CDR3 DNA: TGTGCCAGCAGTGAAGCGGAGATGCTCACAGATACGCAGTATTTT

V gene: TRBV7-8
clone size: .
D gene: TRBD1
J gene: TRBJ1-5
CDR3 length: 18
CDR3 protein: CASSLAGRGYGGNQPQHF
CDR3 DNA: TGTGCCAGCAGCTTAGCAGGCAGGGGGTACGGAGGCAATCAGCCCCAGCATTTT

V gene: TRBV9
clone size: .
D gene: .
J gene: TRBJ2-1
CDR3 length: 15
CDR3 protein: CASSGDPLRGNEQFF
CDR3 DNA: TGTGCCAGCAGCGGCGACCCCTTAAGGGGCAATGAGCAGTTCTTC

V gene: TRBV5-1
clone size: .
D gene: .
J gene: TRBJ2-3
CDR3 length: 13
CDR3 protein: CASSGGGWYTQYF
CDR3 DNA: TGCGCCAGCAGCGGAGGGGGTTGGTATACGCAGTATTTT

V gene: TRBV9
clone size: .
D gene: TRBD2
J gene: TRBJ2-6
CDR3 length: 17
CDR3 protein: CASSALAGNSGANVLTF
CDR3 DNA: TGTGCCAGCAGCGCCCTAGCGGGCAACTCTGGGGCCAACGTCCTGACTTTC

V gene: TRBV29-1
clone size: once
D gene: .
J gene: TRBJ1-2
CDR3 length: 14
CDR3 protein: CSVARGAVVDGYTF
CDR3 DNA: TGCAGCGTTGCGAGGGGCGCGGTGGTGGATGGCTACACCTTC

V gene: TRBV7-9
clone size: .
D gene: .
J gene: TRBJ1-1
CDR3 length: 13
CDR3 protein: CASRGPMNTEAFF
CDR3 DNA: TGTGCCAGCAGGGGACCAATGAACACTGAAGCTTTCTTT

V gene: TRBV5-1
clone size: .
D gene: TRBD2
J gene: TRBJ2-3
CDR3 length: 15
CDR3 protein: CASSLVAGGTDTQYF
CDR3 DNA: TGCGCCAGCAGCTTGGTAGCGGGAGGCACAGATACGCAGTATTTT

V gene: TRBV29-1
clone size: .
D gene: .
J gene: TRBJ1-2
CDR3 length: 13
CDR3 protein: CSVHLGTGYGYTF
CDR3 DNA: TGCAGCGTTCACTTGGGCACGGGCTATGGCTACACCTTC

V gene: TRBV27
clone size: .
D gene: TRBD1
J gene: TRBJ2-3
CDR3 length: 15
CDR3 protein: CASRPRDSMVDTQYF
CDR3 DNA: TGTGCCAGCAGACCCCGGGACAGTATGGTAGATACGCAGTATTTT

V gene: TRBV19
clone size: .
D gene: .
J gene: TRBJ1-1
CDR3 length: 14
CDR3 protein: CASNPGHTSTEAFF
CDR3 DNA: TGTGCCAGTAACCCGGGACACACCTCCACTGAAGCTTTCTTT

V gene: TRBV5-1
clone size: once
D gene: .
J gene: TRBJ1-1
CDR3 length: 16
CDR3 protein: CASSLGRDRPNTEAFF
CDR3 DNA: TGCGCCAGCAGCTTAGGCCGGGACCGCCCGAACACTGAAGCTTTCTTT

V gene: TRBV19
clone size: .
D gene: .
J gene: TRBJ2-1
CDR3 length: 15
CDR3 protein: CASSPPGWVGNEQFF
CDR3 DNA: TGTGCCAGTAGTCCGCCGGGGTGGGTCGGCAATGAGCAGTTCTTC

V gene: TRBV19
clone size: .
D gene: TRBD1
J gene: TRBJ1-1
CDR3 length: 14
CDR3 protein: CASSDRGQGTEAFF
CDR3 DNA: TGTGCCAGTAGCGACAGGGGTCAGGGCACTGAAGCTTTCTTT

V gene: TRBV7-9
clone size: .
D gene: .
J gene: TRBJ2-7
CDR3 length: 13
CDR3 protein: CASSLVTVGEQYF
CDR3 DNA: TGTGCCAGCAGCTTAGTCACGGTCGGGGAGCAGTACTTC

V gene: TRBV6-6
clone size: .
D gene: TRBD1
J gene: TRBJ1-2
CDR3 length: 15
CDR3 protein: CASSQPLTGGYGYTF
CDR3 DNA: TGTGCCAGCAGTCAACCTCTGACAGGGGGCTATGGCTACACCTTC

V gene: TRBV18
clone size: .
D gene: TRBD1
J gene: TRBJ1-2
CDR3 length: 16
CDR3 protein: CASSSFDRGPNYGYTF
CDR3 DNA: TGTGCCAGCTCATCCTTCGACAGGGGGCCTAACTATGGCTACACCTTC

V gene: TRBV9
clone size: .
D gene: TRBD2
J gene: TRBJ2-5
CDR3 length: 18
CDR3 protein: CASSPVVGTSGGKETQYF
CDR3 DNA: TGTGCCAGCAGCCCCGTAGTTGGGACTAGCGGGGGGAAAGAGACCCAGTACTTC

V gene: TRBV6-5
clone size: .
D gene: TRBD1
J gene: TRBJ2-7
CDR3 length: 13
CDR3 protein: CASSRGQAYEQYF
CDR3 DNA: TGTGCCAGCAGCCGGGGACAGGCCTACGAGCAGTACTTC

V gene: TRBV7-3
clone size: once
D gene: .
J gene: TRBJ2-3
CDR3 length: 15
CDR3 protein: CASSETINRPDTQYF
CDR3 DNA: TGTGCCAGCAGCGAAACGATTAATCGCCCAGATACGCAGTATTTT

V gene: TRBV19
clone size: .
D gene: .
J gene: TRBJ1-6
CDR3 length: 17
CDR3 protein: CATHRGSLNSYNSPLHF
CDR3 DNA: TGTGCCACCCACCGGGGAAGCCTTAACTCCTATAATTCACCCCTCCACTTT

V gene: TRBV18
clone size: few
D gene: .
J gene: TRBJ1-5
CDR3 length: 15
CDR3 protein: CASSPVRQFNQPQHF
CDR3 DNA: TGTGCCAGCTCACCAGTGCGTCAGTTCAATCAGCCCCAGCATTTT

V gene: TRBV18
clone size: .
D gene: TRBD1
J gene: TRBJ1-1
CDR3 length: 14
CDR3 protein: CASSPRQGVDEAFF
CDR3 DNA: TGTGCCAGCTCACCACGGCAGGGGGTGGATGAAGCTTTCTTT

V gene: TRBV9
clone size: .
D gene: .
J gene: TRBJ2-3
CDR3 length: 17
CDR3 protein: CASSVAQAATSTDTQYF
CDR3 DNA: TGTGCCAGCAGCGTAGCCCAAGCGGCAACTAGCACAGATACGCAGTATTTT

V gene: TRBV27
clone size: .
D gene: .
J gene: TRBJ1-1
CDR3 length: 15
CDR3 protein: CASSEWGGRGTEAFF
CDR3 DNA: TGTGCCAGCTCCGAATGGGGGGGTCGGGGCACTGAAGCTTTCTTT

V gene: TRBV27
clone size: .
D gene: .
J gene: TRBJ2-3
CDR3 length: 15
CDR3 protein: CASSRSGLRTDTQYF
CDR3 DNA: TGTGCCAGCAGTAGATCGGGACTCCGCACAGATACGCAGTATTTT